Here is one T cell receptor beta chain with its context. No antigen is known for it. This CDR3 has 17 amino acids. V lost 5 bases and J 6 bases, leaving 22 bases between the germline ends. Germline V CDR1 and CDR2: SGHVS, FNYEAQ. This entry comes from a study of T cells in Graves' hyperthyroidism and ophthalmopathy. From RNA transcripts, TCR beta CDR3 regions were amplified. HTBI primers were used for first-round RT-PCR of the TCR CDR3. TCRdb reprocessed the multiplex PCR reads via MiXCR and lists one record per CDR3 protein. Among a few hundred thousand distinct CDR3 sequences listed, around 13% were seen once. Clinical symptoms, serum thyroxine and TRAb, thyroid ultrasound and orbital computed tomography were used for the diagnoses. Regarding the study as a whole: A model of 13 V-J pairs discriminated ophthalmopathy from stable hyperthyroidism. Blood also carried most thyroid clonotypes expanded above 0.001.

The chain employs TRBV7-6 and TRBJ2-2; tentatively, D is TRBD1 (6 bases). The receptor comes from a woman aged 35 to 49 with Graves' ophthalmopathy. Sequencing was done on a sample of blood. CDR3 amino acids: CASSLGELQGIAGELFF. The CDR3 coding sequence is TGTGCCAGCAGCCTTGGGGAACTACAGGGTATCGCCGGGGAGCTGTTTTTT. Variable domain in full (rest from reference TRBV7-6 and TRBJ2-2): GAGVSQSPRYKVTKRGQDVALRCDPISGHVSLYWYRQALGQGPEFLTYFNYEAQQDKSGLPNDRFSAERPEGSISTLTIQRTEQRDSAMYRCASSLGELQGIAGELFFGEGSRLTVL.